The present TCR beta chain was sequenced within a study of cytomegalovirus exposure and HLA in healthy donors. Study in general: Roughly 80 million unique TCRs from HLA-typed donors made up an early data release.

PCR primers comprised 60 Vbeta and 13 Jbeta primers. Method: immunoSEQ multiplex PCR; TCRdb's copy keeps in-frame clones and lacks some. The sample has about 120,000 clones, roughly 82% seen once. After removal of 0 bases from V and 10 bases from J, the junction contained 7 bases not matched to a gene. The CDR3 is 16 residues long. Germline V gene sequence: CDR1 SGHVS, CDR2 FQNEAQ. The chain employs TRBV7-8 and TRBJ2-1; 12 bases line up with TRBD1. This clonotype was obtained from a man aged 35-49 years in good health and CMV-seropositive. Sequenced input: PBMCs. The CDR3 sequence is CASSLAPGTGGREQFF. The CDR3 region has the DNA TGTGCCAGCAGCTTAGCCCCCGGGACAGGGGGCCGGGAGCAGTTCTTC. The full variable domain, its missing parts supplied by reference TRBV7-8 and TRBJ2-1, is GAGVSQSPRYKVAKRGQDVALRCDPISGHVSLFWYQQALGQGPEFLTYFQNEAQLDKSGLPSDRFFAERPEGSVSTLKIQRTQQEDSAVYLCASSLAPGTGGREQFFGPGTRLTVL.